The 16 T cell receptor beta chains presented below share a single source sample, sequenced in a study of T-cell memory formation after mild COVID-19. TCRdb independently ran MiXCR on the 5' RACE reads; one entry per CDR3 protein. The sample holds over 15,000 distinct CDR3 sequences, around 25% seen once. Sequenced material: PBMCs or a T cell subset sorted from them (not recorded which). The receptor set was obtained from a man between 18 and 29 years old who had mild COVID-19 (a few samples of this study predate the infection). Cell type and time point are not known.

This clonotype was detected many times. CDR3 bases: TGTGCCACCAGCAGAGGACTAGTTGGTTCCTACAATGAGCAGTTCTTC. This encodes CATSRGLVGSYNEQFF. The chain links TRBV15 to TRBJ2-1; tentative D call: TRBD2 (6 bases). Germline V CDR1 and CDR2: LNHNV, YYDKDF (reference sequence). This CDR3 region has 16 residues. V lost 1 base, J lost 1 base, and 11 bases lay in between. Variable domain in full (rest from reference TRBV15 and TRBJ2-1): DAMVIQNPRYQVTQFGKPVTLSCSQTLNHNVMYWYQQKSSQAPKLLFHYYDKDFNNEADTPDNFQSRRPNTSFCFLDIRSPGLGDTAMYLCATSRGLVGSYNEQFFGPGTRLTVL.

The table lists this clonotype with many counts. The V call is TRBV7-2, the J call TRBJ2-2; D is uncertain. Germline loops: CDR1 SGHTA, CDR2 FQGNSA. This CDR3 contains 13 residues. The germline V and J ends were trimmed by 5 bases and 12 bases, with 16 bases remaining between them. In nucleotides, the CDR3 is TGTGCCAGCAGCGCCTACGGCCCCTGGAAGCTGTTTTTT. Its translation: CASSAYGPWKLFF.

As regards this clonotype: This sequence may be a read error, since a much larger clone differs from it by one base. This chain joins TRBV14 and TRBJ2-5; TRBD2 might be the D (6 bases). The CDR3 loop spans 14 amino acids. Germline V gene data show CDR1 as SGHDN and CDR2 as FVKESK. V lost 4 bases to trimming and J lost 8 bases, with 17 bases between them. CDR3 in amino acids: CASSRWGTGDTQYF. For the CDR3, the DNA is TGTGCCAGCAGCCGATGGGGGACGGGGGATACCCAGTACTTC.

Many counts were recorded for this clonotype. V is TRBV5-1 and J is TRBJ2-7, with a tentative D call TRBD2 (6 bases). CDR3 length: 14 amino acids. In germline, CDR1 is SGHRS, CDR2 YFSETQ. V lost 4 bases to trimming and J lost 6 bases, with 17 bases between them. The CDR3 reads CASSPRVGDSEQYF. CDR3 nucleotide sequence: TGCGCCAGCAGCCCCAGGGTAGGGGACTCCGAGCAGTACTTC.

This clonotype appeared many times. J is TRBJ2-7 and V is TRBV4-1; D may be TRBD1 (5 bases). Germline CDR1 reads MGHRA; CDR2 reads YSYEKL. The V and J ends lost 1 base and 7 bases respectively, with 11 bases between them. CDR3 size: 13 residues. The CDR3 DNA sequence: TGCGCCAGCAGCCAAGTGGTAGGGGAAGAGCAGTACGTC. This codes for CASSQVVGEEQYV.

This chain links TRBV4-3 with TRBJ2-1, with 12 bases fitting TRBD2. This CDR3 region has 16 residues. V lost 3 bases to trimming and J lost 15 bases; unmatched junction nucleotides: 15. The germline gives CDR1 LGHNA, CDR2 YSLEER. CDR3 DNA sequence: TGCGCCAGCAGCCAGCTAGGAGTGACTAGCGGGGGACCCCGGTTCTTC. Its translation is CASSQLGVTSGGPRFF.

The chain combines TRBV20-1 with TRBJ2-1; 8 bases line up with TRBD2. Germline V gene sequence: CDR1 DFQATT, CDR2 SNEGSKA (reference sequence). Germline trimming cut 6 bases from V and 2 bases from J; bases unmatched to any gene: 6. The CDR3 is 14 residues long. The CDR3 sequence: CSARGGPAYNEQFF. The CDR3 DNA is TGCAGTGCGCGCGGGGGGCCCGCCTACAATGAGCAGTTCTTC.

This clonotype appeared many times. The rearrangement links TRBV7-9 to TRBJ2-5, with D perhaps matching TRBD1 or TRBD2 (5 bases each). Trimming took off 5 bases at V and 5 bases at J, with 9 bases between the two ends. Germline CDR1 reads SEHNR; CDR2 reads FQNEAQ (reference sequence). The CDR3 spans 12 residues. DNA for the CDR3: TGTGCCAGCAGCCGGGGCGGGGAGACCCAGTACTTC. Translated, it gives CASSRGGETQYF.

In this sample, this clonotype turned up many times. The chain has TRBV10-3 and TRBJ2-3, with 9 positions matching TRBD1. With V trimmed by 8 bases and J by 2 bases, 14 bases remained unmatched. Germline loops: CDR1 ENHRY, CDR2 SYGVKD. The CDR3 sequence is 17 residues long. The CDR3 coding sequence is TGTGCCATCGCAACGTCCGGGACAGGGATTTTCACAGATACGCAGTATTTT. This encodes CAIATSGTGIFTDTQYF.

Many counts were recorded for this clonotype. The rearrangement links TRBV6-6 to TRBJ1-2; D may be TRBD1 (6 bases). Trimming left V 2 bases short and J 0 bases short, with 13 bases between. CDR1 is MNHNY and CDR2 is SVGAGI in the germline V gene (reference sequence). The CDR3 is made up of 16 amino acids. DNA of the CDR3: TGTGCCAGCAGTTACATATTCGGGGGGCCTAACTATGGCTACACCTTC. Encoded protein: CASSYIFGGPNYGYTF.

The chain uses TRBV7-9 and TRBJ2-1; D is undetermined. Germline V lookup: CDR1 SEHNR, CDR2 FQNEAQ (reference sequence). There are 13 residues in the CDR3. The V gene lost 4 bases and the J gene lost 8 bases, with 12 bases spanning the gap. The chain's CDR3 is CASSSGQAYEQFF. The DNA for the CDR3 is TGTGCCAGCAGCTCGGGCCAAGCCTATGAGCAGTTCTTC.

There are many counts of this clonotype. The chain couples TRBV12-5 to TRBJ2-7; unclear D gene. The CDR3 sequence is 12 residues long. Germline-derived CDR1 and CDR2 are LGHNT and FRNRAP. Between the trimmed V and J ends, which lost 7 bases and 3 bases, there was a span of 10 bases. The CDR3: CASAATFYEQYF. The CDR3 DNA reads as TGTGCTAGTGCGGCGACCTTCTACGAGCAGTACTTC.

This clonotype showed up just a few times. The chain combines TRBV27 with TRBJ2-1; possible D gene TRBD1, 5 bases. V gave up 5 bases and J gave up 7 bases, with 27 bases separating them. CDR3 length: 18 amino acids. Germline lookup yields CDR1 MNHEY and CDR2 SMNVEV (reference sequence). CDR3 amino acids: CASSPRFGQSRMWNEQFF. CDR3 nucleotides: TGTGCCAGCAGTCCACGATTCGGACAATCCCGTATGTGGAATGAGCAGTTCTTC.

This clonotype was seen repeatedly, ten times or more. Here the CDR3 DNA reads TGCGCCAGCAGCCTTGAGCGGGCGCAGGGTAAATCTGGGGCCAACGTCCTGACTTTC. Protein sequence: CASSLERAQGKSGANVLTF. V and J are TRBV4-1 and TRBJ2-6; maybe TRBD2 (6 bases). CDR1 is MGHRA and CDR2 is YSYEKL in the germline V gene. V lost 4 bases and J lost 1, with 20 bases in between. The CDR3 has 19 residues.

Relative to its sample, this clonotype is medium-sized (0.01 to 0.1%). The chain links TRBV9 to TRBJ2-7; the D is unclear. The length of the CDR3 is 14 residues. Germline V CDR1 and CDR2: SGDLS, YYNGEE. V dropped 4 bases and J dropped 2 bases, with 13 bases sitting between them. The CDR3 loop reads CASSPRRVPYEQYF. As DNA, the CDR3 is TGTGCCAGCAGCCCCCGTAGGGTTCCCTACGAGCAGTACTTC.

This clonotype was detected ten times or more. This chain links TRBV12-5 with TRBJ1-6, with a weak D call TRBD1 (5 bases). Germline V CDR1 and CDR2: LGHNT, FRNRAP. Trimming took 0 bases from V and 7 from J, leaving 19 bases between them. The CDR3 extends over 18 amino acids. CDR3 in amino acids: CASGLVLGSGWDNSPLHF. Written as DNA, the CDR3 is TGTGCTAGTGGTTTGGTACTGGGGTCAGGGTGGGACAATTCACCCCTCCACTTT.